Listed here are 8 T cell receptor beta chains from one sample, sequenced in a study of T cell changes during pregnancy in multiple sclerosis. Repertoires were generated with immunoSEQ multiplex PCR, while TCRdb's copy carries only in-frame clones and drops some. The data hold under 30,000 clones, with about 93% observed a single time. This sample comprised CD4+ T cells from peripheral blood mononuclear cells, obtained after pregnancy. Every receptor here comes from a female donor with multiple sclerosis, enrolled in a pregnancy study.

CDR3 bases: TGTGCCAGCAGCCTTAAGCATTTAGATACGCAGTATTTT. This sequence encodes CASSLKHLDTQYF. The chain is built from TRBV7-2 and TRBJ2-3, with unresolved D. This CDR3 spans 13 amino acids. Trimming removed 5 bases from V and 5 bases from J, with 11 bases in between. Germline CDR1 is SGHTA and CDR2 is FQGNSA.

The chain combines TRBV2 with TRBJ1-4; TRBD1 is a possible D gene (5 bases). CDR1 and CDR2 (germline): SNHLY, FYNNEI. With 0 bases removed from V and 7 bases from J, the gap between germline ends came to 12 bases. This CDR3 is 15 amino acids long. The CDR3 region is CASSEAGGTGEKLFF. As DNA, the CDR3 is TGTGCCAGCAGTGAAGCGGGCGGGACCGGTGAAAAACTGTTTTTT. The full variable domain, with the rest looked up from reference TRBV2 and TRBJ1-4, is EPEVTQTPSHQVTQMGQEVILRCVPISNHLYFYWYRQILGQKVEFLVSFYNNEISEKSEIFDDQFSVERPDGSNFTLKIRSTKLEDSAMYFCASSEAGGTGEKLFFGSGTQLSVL.

This clone was found a few times. This chain uses TRBV30 with TRBJ1-1; a weak D match, TRBD1 (6 bases). The V and J ends lost 2 bases and 7 bases respectively, with 14 bases between them. The CDR3 extends over 13 amino acids. Germline CDR1 reads GTSNPN; CDR2 reads SVGIG (reference sequence). CDR3 sequence reads: CAWSSTGQGEAFF. As DNA, the CDR3 is TGTGCCTGGAGTTCCACAGGGCAGGGTGAAGCTTTCTTT.

This clone was detected once. In DNA, the CDR3 is TGCGCCAGCAGCTTGGCCCCGGAGGTTTCCCACACTGAAGCTTTCTTT. It codes for CASSLAPEVSHTEAFF. The rearrangement links TRBV5-1 to TRBJ1-1; the D is unclear. The CDR3 sequence is 16 residues long. The V gene's germline CDR1 is SGHRS and CDR2 YFSETQ. Between the trimmed V and J ends, which lost 0 bases and 3 bases, there was a span of 15 bases.

This clone was counted a single time. The chain uses TRBV9 and TRBJ2-3; 7 bases fit TRBD1. Per germline, CDR1 SGDLS and CDR2 YYNGEE. J gave up 6 bases and V 4 bases, and 11 bases lay outside the gene matches. The CDR3 runs 15 residues. CDR3 protein: CASSPRTIQGDTQYF. The CDR3 nucleotides are TGTGCCAGCAGCCCACGGACCATACAGGGGGATACGCAGTATTTT.

The chain is built from TRBV28 and TRBJ2-3, with D possibly being TRBD1 (6 bases). Germline V gene sequence: CDR1 MDHEN, CDR2 SYDVKM. The germline V and J ends were trimmed by 5 bases and 5 bases, with 14 bases remaining between them. The CDR3 sequence is 14 residues long. The CDR3 DNA follows: TGTGCCAGCAGTGCAGGGGTAAGAGGAGATACGCAGTATTTT. Amino acids: CASSAGVRGDTQYF. Using reference TRBV28 and TRBJ2-3 for the parts outside the CDR3, the full variable domain is DVKVTQSSRYLVKRTGEKVFLECVQDMDHENMFWYRQDPGLGLRLIYFSYDVKMKEKGDIPEGYSVSREKKERFSLILESASTNQTSMYLCASSAGVRGDTQYFGPGTRLTVL.

The chain couples TRBV9 to TRBJ2-5, with TRBD2 matching 9 bases. CDR3 size: 16 residues. The germline V gene encodes CDR1 SGDLS and CDR2 YYNGEE. The V gene end was trimmed by 0 bases and the J gene end by 5 bases; junction bases not matched to a gene: 8. The CDR3 DNA sequence: TGTGCCAGCAGCGTAGGAAGTAGCGGGGGTGTGGAGACCCAGTACTTC. Translated: CASSVGSSGGVETQYF. Full variable domain (outside the CDR3, taken from reference TRBV9 and TRBJ2-5): DSGVTQTPKHLITATGQRVTLRCSPRSGDLSVYWYQQSLDQGLQFLIQYYNGEERAKGNILERFSAQQFPDLHSELNLSSLELGDSALYFCASSVGSSGGVETQYFGPGTRLLVL.

The chain recombines TRBV7-9 with TRBJ2-3; 7 nucleotides align to TRBD1. The CDR3 contains 16 residues. J was trimmed by 0 bases and V by 5 bases; bases with no gene match: 8. Germline-derived CDR1 and CDR2 are SEHNR and FQNEAQ (reference sequence). CDR3 amino acids: CASSVIRTGSTDTQYF. Here the CDR3 DNA reads TGTGCCAGCAGCGTAATACGGACAGGTAGCACAGATACGCAGTATTTT. The full variable domain, with the rest looked up from reference TRBV7-9 and TRBJ2-3, is DTGVSQNPRHKITKRGQNVTFRCDPISEHNRLYWYRQTLGQGPEFLTYFQNEAQLEKSRLLSDRFSAERPKGSFSTLEIQRTEQGDSAMYLCASSVIRTGSTDTQYFGPGTRLTVL.